The rows below give T cell receptor beta chains drawn from one sample of a study of shared clonotypes between healthy human individuals. Produced via immunoSEQ multiplex PCR; TCRdb's table is partial and in-frame only. The sample yields about 1.5 million clones, 95% to 99% seen once. Material for sequencing was naive CD4+ T cells sorted from blood. The origin of the receptors is a man younger than 40 in good health. CDR3s leave out the opening cysteine and the closing phenylalanine or tryptophan. Each record gives: V gene, J gene, CDR3 protein.

V: TRBV5-1
J: TRBJ2-7
CDR3: ASSLVEGPSEQY

V: TRBV5-6
J: TRBJ2-5
CDR3: ASSLVVGGPKETQY

V: TRBV7-7
J: TRBJ2-1
CDR3: ASSQGLAGGNEQF

V: TRBV9
J: TRBJ2-4
CDR3: ASSVEARVDIQY

V: TRBV5-1
J: TRBJ2-7
CDR3: ASSRIQGPSYEQY

V: TRBV18
J: TRBJ2-2
CDR3: ASRVLGTALTGELF

V: TRBV18
J: TRBJ2-7
CDR3: ASSPQLAGVYEQY

V: TRBV16
J: TRBJ2-3
CDR3: ASSQSRLAGEDTQY

V: TRBV19
J: TRBJ2-1
CDR3: ASSILAGRNEQF

V: TRBV28
J: TRBJ1-2
CDR3: ASRSNPQGGDYGYT

V: TRBV5-4
J: TRBJ1-4
CDR3: ASSLDLDEKLF

V: TRBV5-1
J: TRBJ2-7
CDR3: ASSLAFRQGAYEQY

V: TRBV5-4
J: TRBJ2-5
CDR3: ASRSSGRGGETQY

V: TRBV11-3
J: TRBJ2-2
CDR3: ASSLGQRNTGELF

V: TRBV5-4
J: TRBJ2-7
CDR3: ASSSRRGSSSYEQY

V: TRBV10-3
J: TRBJ1-4
CDR3: AISSRDRGEKLF

V: TRBV5-1
J: TRBJ2-7
CDR3: ASSRDRPDYEQY

V: TRBV6-6
J: TRBJ1-1
CDR3: ASSPPLRKTEAF

V: TRBV6-1
J: TRBJ1-2
CDR3: ASSEARLSGYT

V: TRBV28
J: TRBJ2-1
CDR3: ASSGGEQF

V: TRBV28
J: TRBJ1-5
CDR3: ASSLSGTRGNQPQH

V: TRBV5-4
J: TRBJ1-1
CDR3: ASSLVRTLNTEAF

V: TRBV6-5
J: TRBJ2-1
CDR3: ASSSQGWGSYNEQF

V: TRBV5-1
J: TRBJ2-1
CDR3: ASIEDFMGAGYNEQF

V: TRBV5-6
J: TRBJ2-3
CDR3: ASSSRPGGRTDTQY

V: TRBV2
J: TRBJ2-1
CDR3: ASSGNRANAYNEQF

V: TRBV18
J: TRBJ1-2
CDR3: ASSPKQGFSNGYT

V: TRBV7-7
J: TRBJ2-1
CDR3: ASSPNNNEQF

V: TRBV29-1
J: TRBJ2-7
CDR3: SVRRETLGEQY

V: TRBV7-6
J: TRBJ2-3
CDR3: ASSPRTSGRMADTQY

V: TRBV18
J: TRBJ2-2
CDR3: ASSPPAGEYTGELF

V: TRBV29-1
J: TRBJ2-2
CDR3: SVEGQGNAGELF

V: TRBV6-6
J: TRBJ2-3
CDR3: ASSYHGDTQY

V: TRBV5-1
J: TRBJ2-5
CDR3: ASSSTGVTAETQY

V: TRBV9
J: TRBJ1-2
CDR3: ASSPHPGPLTGGYT

V: TRBV7-9
J: TRBJ2-7
CDR3: ASSSRTDSYEQY

V: TRBV15
J: TRBJ2-3
CDR3: ATSRSTGTDTQY

V: TRBV10-3
J: TRBJ2-2
CDR3: AISENRGLANTGELF

V: TRBV5-4
J: TRBJ2-5
CDR3: ASSFGIGQQTQY

V: TRBV5-1
J: TRBJ2-5
CDR3: ASSKASGTIQETQY

V: TRBV5-1
J: TRBJ2-3
CDR3: ASSLSTGTDTQY

V: TRBV7-2
J: TRBJ2-1
CDR3: ASSLVGTSGTYNEQF

V: TRBV5-1
J: TRBJ2-7
CDR3: ASGRTGSYEQY

V: TRBV27
J: TRBJ2-7
CDR3: ASRRGLAGNLQY

V: TRBV28
J: TRBJ1-1
CDR3: ASSLPGYTEAF

V: TRBV4-1
J: TRBJ2-1
CDR3: ASSQPSGINYNEQF

V: TRBV5-1
J: TRBJ2-5
CDR3: ATSHGGGETQY

V: TRBV5-5
J: TRBJ2-5
CDR3: ASSLGGQGETQY

V: TRBV12-5
J: TRBJ1-4
CDR3: ASAPPPTGKLF

V: TRBV29-1
J: TRBJ2-1
CDR3: SVDVTGGVGNEQF

V: TRBV2
J: TRBJ2-2
CDR3: ASSGGLAGTGELF

V: TRBV28
J: TRBJ2-7
CDR3: ASRENRVETEQY

V: TRBV29-1
J: TRBJ2-1
CDR3: SVRTSGRLNEQF